The 27 T cell receptor beta chains below all came from one sample that was sequenced in a study of blood T cell repertoires in COVID-19. Clones were read by immunoSEQ multiplex PCR, and TCRdb kept only the in-frame ones, dropping some. The sample lists roughly 250,000 clones; 80% to 90% were seen once. The sample comprised PBMCs or T cells enriched from blood (not recorded which). These receptors came from a man aged 50-60 years who had been exposed to COVID-19.

The rearrangement uses TRBV28 and TRBJ1-2; 8 positions match TRBD1. This CDR3 has 14 residues. The germline CDR1 and CDR2 sequences are MDHEN and SYDVKM. V lost 11 bases, J lost 4 bases, and 12 bases stayed unmatched. CDR3 in amino acids: CALSSHTGGYGYTF. The CDR3 nucleotides read TGTGCCCTCTCCTCACACACAGGGGGCTATGGCTACACCTTC.

A single count supports this clone. The V and J genes are TRBV11-2 and TRBJ2-4; 9 positions match TRBD2. Trimming at V came to 7 bases and at J to 5 bases, leaving 9 bases not matched to a gene. CDR3 length: 15 residues. The V gene's germline CDR1 is SGHAT and CDR2 FQNNGV. This CDR3 reads CASTMGRGGQNIQYF. CDR3 DNA: TGTGCCAGCACCATGGGGCGGGGGGGCCAAAACATTCAGTACTTC.

The V gene is TRBV11-2, the J gene TRBJ2-3, with TRBD2 matching 9 bases. This CDR3 has 15 amino acids. Germline values: CDR1 SGHAT, CDR2 FQNNGV. With 5 bases clipped from V and 2 bases from J, the junction kept 5 bases outside the gene matches. The CDR3 DNA reads as TGTGCCAGCAGCCGATTAGCGGGGGACACAGATACGCAGTATTTT. Translation: CASSRLAGDTDTQYF.

The chain combines TRBV18 with TRBJ2-6; weak D call: TRBD1 (6 bases). The CDR3 contains 17 residues. Trimming removed 0 bases from V and 0 bases from J, with 9 bases in between. Germline V gene sequence: CDR1 KGHSH, CDR2 LQKENI. The CDR3 is CASSPPQGNSGANVLTF. Written as DNA, the CDR3 is TGTGCCAGCTCACCACCACAGGGAAACTCTGGGGCCAACGTCCTGACTTTC. The whole variable domain, remainder taken from reference TRBV18 and TRBJ2-6, is NAGVMQNPRHLVRRRGQEARLRCSPMKGHSHVYWYRQLPEEGLKFMVYLQKENIIDESGMPKERFSAEFPKEGPSILRIQQVVRGDSAAYFCASSPPQGNSGANVLTFGAGSRLTVL.

The rearrangement links TRBV10-1 to TRBJ2-3, with TRBD2 identical over 7 bases. The germline gives CDR1 WNHNN, CDR2 SYGVQD (reference sequence). Unmatched junction bases numbered 6, after V lost 4 bases and J lost 2 bases. This CDR3 region has 15 residues. Here the CDR3 reads CASSVGGRATDTQYF. The CDR3 bases are TGCGCCAGCAGTGTCGGCGGGAGAGCCACAGATACGCAGTATTTT.

This clone was seen only once. This chain uses TRBV6-2 or TRBV6-3 with TRBJ1-2; 9 bases agree with TRBD1. Germline CDR1 and CDR2: MNHEY and SVGEGT. V dropped 6 bases and J dropped 8; count of bases not matched to a gene: 16. CDR3 length: 16 amino acids. The CDR3 nucleotides are TGTGCCAGCAGCGCTCCCCACGGGACAGGGAGTCTCGGCTACACCTTC. Amino acids: CASSAPHGTGSLGYTF.

The chain is built from TRBV5-6 and TRBJ2-6; 7 bases map to TRBD2. From germline, CDR1 is SGHDT and CDR2 YYEEEE. V was clipped by 2 bases and J by 0 bases; unmatched bases: 5. The CDR3 loop spans 17 amino acids. In nucleotides, the CDR3 is TGTGCCAGCAGCTTTTGGGGAGGGTTCTCTGGGGCCAACGTCCTGACTTTC. This encodes CASSFWGGFSGANVLTF.

The chain couples TRBV28 to TRBJ1-6; D ambiguous. The CDR3 length is 13 residues. Trimming left V 6 bases short and J 0 bases short, with 3 bases between. Germline V lookup: CDR1 MDHEN, CDR2 SYDVKM. CDR3 sequence: CASRYSYNSPLHF. As DNA, the CDR3 is TGTGCCAGCAGATACTCCTATAATTCACCCCTCCACTTT.

This sequence joins TRBV30 and TRBJ2-1, with 13 nucleotides matching TRBD2. The CDR3 contains 15 residues. Unmatched junction bases numbered 7, after V lost 5 bases and J lost 6 bases. Germline assignment: CDR1 GTSNPN and CDR2 SVGIG (reference sequence). CDR3 sequence: CAWYKLAGGINEQFF. DNA for the CDR3: TGTGCCTGGTATAAACTAGCGGGGGGGATCAATGAGCAGTTCTTC.

The rearrangement uses TRBV5-1 and TRBJ2-2, with 7 nucleotides matching TRBD1. In germline, CDR1 is SGHRS, CDR2 YFSETQ. V was clipped by 3 bases and J by 7 bases; unmatched bases: 6. The CDR3 consists of 14 residues. CDR3 residues: CASSWGTGDGELFF. The CDR3 DNA reads as TGCGCCAGCAGCTGGGGTACAGGGGACGGGGAGCTGTTTTTT.

The DNA of the CDR3 is TGTGCCAGCAGCTTGGGTCTCAAGGGACAGGCAAATGAAAAACTGTTTTTT. This translates into CASSLGLKGQANEKLFF. The chain couples TRBV7-6 to TRBJ1-4; 8 bases agree with TRBD1. The CDR3 has 17 residues. V was pared by 3 bases and J by 5 bases, with 11 bases of the junction left unmatched. Germline V lookup: CDR1 SGHVS, CDR2 FNYEAQ.

The chain recombines TRBV6-4 with TRBJ2-7; 7 nucleotides agree with TRBD2. Germline V gives CDR1 MRHNA, CDR2 SNTAGT. Trimming took 8 bases from V and 7 from J; bases not matched to a gene: 23. The CDR3 spans 17 residues. DNA of the CDR3: TGTGCCAGCTACGATAGACCGGGACTAATTACGTTATGGGAGCAGTACGTC. Protein product: CASYDRPGLITLWEQYV.

The chain has TRBV27 and TRBJ2-7, with D maybe TRBD1 (6 bases). Per germline, CDR1 MNHEY and CDR2 SMNVEV (reference sequence). The ends were cut back, 2 bases at V and 6 bases at J, with 14 bases in the middle. The CDR3 is made up of 14 amino acids. The CDR3: CASSLRGVGGEQYV. The DNA for the CDR3 is TGTGCCAGCAGTTTAAGAGGGGTAGGGGGCGAGCAGTACGTC.

The genes are TRBV5-5 and TRBJ1-1; no definite D call. Germline CDR1 SGHKS, CDR2 YYEKEE (reference sequence). V was pared by 1 base and J by 3 bases, with 10 bases between. The CDR3 spans 14 residues. In nucleotides, the CDR3 is TGTGCCAGCAGCTTGTGGCGGGGTGACACTGAAGCTTTCTTT. Translating it yields CASSLWRGDTEAFF.

The sample holds one count of this clone. V is TRBV28 and J is TRBJ1-3, with 8 bases identical to TRBD1. The junction had 7 bases not matched to a gene; V was cut back by 5 bases and J by 4 bases. This CDR3 comprises 15 residues. Germline-derived CDR1 and CDR2 are MDHEN and SYDVKM. The chain's CDR3 is CASSATGGRGNTIYF. In DNA, the CDR3 is TGTGCCAGCAGTGCCACAGGGGGAAGGGGAAACACCATATATTTT.

The J gene is TRBJ1-2, the V gene TRBV5-5; D is unresolved. In germline, CDR1 is SGHKS, CDR2 YYEKEE (reference sequence). Between the trimmed V and J ends, which lost 2 bases and 3 bases, there was a span of 11 bases. The CDR3 totals 14 residues. In nucleotides, the CDR3 is TGTGCCAGCAGCTTATTCAGTATCGACTATGGCTACACCTTC. Amino acids: CASSLFSIDYGYTF.

The chain combines TRBV28 with TRBJ2-2; a possible D gene is TRBD1 (6 bases). Germline V gives CDR1 MDHEN, CDR2 SYDVKM. V lost 10 bases and J 5 bases, leaving 23 bases between the germline ends. The CDR3 spans 16 residues. The CDR3 DNA is TGTGCCACTCAAACCTCTCAGGGGCGCGGAACCGGGGAGCTGTTTTTT. Encoded protein: CATQTSQGRGTGELFF.

V gene TRBV18 combines with J gene TRBJ1-5, with TRBD1 matching over 10 bases. Germline trimming cut 3 bases from V and 11 bases from J; bases unmatched to any gene: 10. The germline V gene has CDR1 KGHSH and CDR2 LQKENI. CDR3 length: 15 amino acids. The CDR3 DNA follows: TGTGCCAGCTCACCGGGGACAGGGGCCGACCCCGCCCAGCATTTT. Its protein product is CASSPGTGADPAQHF.

The rearrangement joins TRBV27 to TRBJ1-1; 7 positions match TRBD1. CDR3 length: 13 amino acids. After removal of 7 bases from V and 0 bases from J, the junction contained 2 bases not matched to a gene. The germline V gene has CDR1 MNHEY and CDR2 SMNVEV (reference sequence). The chain's CDR3 is CASIDRVNTEAFF. CDR3 DNA: TGTGCCAGCATTGACAGGGTGAACACTGAAGCTTTCTTT.

The chain is built from TRBV5-1 and TRBJ2-3, with 8 bases aligning to TRBD2. CDR1 and CDR2 from the germline V gene are SGHRS and YFSETQ. Losses at the gene ends were 6 bases for V and 2 bases for J; bases not matched to a gene: 8. This CDR3 has 15 residues. The CDR3 protein is CASIWAGGPTDTQYF. CDR3 in DNA: TGCGCCAGCATATGGGCGGGAGGACCCACAGATACGCAGTATTTT.

The J gene is TRBJ2-2, the V gene TRBV7-3; D gene unclear. Germline V gives CDR1 SGHTA, CDR2 FQGTGA. Trimming stripped 1 base from V and 5 bases from J, with 8 bases between. The CDR3 runs to 14 residues. CDR3 coding DNA: TGTGCCAGCAGCTTAAATTTCCTGACCGGGGAGCTGTTTTTT. Protein: CASSLNFLTGELFF.

This sequence joins TRBV6-5 and TRBJ2-7; 10 positions agree with TRBD1. Germline V gives CDR1 MNHEY, CDR2 SVGAGI. The CDR3 is made up of 13 amino acids. V shed 7 bases and J 3 bases; nucleotides not matched to a gene: 3. The CDR3 DNA follows: TGTGCCAGCAAAGGACAGGGGGGCTACGAGCAGTACTTC. This sequence encodes CASKGQGGYEQYF.

V usage is TRBV29-1 and J usage is TRBJ1-1; 10 positions agree with TRBD1. There are 11 residues in the CDR3. Germline V gene lookup returns CDR1 SQVTM and CDR2 ANQGSEA. After removal of 7 bases from V and 7 bases from J, the junction contained 3 bases not matched to a gene. This chain's CDR3 is CSAGDRGEAFF. The DNA of the CDR3 is TGCAGCGCCGGGGACAGGGGTGAAGCTTTCTTT.

The genes are TRBV5-5 and TRBJ2-4, with 8 bases that match TRBD2. CDR1 and CDR2 (germline): SGHKS, YYEKEE (reference sequence). V lost 1 base, J lost 6 bases, and 12 bases stayed unmatched. This CDR3 is 17 amino acids long. CDR3 loop: CASSLSPGRGARNIQYF. The CDR3, as DNA: TGTGCCAGCAGCTTGAGCCCGGGGCGGGGGGCGAGAAACATTCAGTACTTC. Combining the CDR3 with reference TRBV5-5 and TRBJ2-4 gives the whole variable domain DAGVTQSPTHLIKTRGQQVTLRCSPISGHKSVSWYQQVLGQGPQFIFQYYEKEERGRGNFPDRFSARQFPNYSSELNVNALLLGDSALYLCASSLSPGRGARNIQYFGAGTRLSVL.

V usage is TRBV24-1 and J usage is TRBJ2-5, with a possible D match to TRBD2 (7 bases). Germline CDR1 and CDR2: KGHDR and SFDVKD. Trimming cost V 4 bases and J 5 bases, with 16 bases left between them. The CDR3 covers 15 residues. The CDR3: CATSEGGDIKETQYF. The CDR3 DNA sequence: TGTGCCACCAGTGAGGGGGGGGACATTAAGGAGACCCAGTACTTC.

The V gene is TRBV27, the J gene TRBJ1-6; TRBD1 matches at 7 bases. Germline V gene data show CDR1 as MNHEY and CDR2 as SMNVEV (reference sequence). The ends lost 5 bases at V and 1 base at J; junction bases unmatched: 5. This CDR3 region has 16 residues. Here the CDR3 reads CASSGGQISYNSPLHF. CDR3 DNA sequence: TGTGCCAGCAGTGGGGGACAGATATCCTATAATTCACCCCTCCACTTT.

This clone was detected only once. This chain connects TRBV3-1 (or the pseudogene TRBV3-2) to TRBJ2-2; D is possibly TRBD2 (6 bases). Germline V lookup: CDR1 LGHDT, CDR2 YNNKEL (reference sequence). This CDR3 is built from 15 residues. V lost 4 bases and J 6 bases, leaving 15 bases between the germline ends. The CDR3 region has the DNA TGTGCCAGCAGCCGGGTGGCGTGGGGGGCCGGGGAGCTGTTTTTT. It encodes CASSRVAWGAGELFF.